This TCR beta chain originates from a study of blood T cells in healthy people across ages (dated by TCRdb to about 2015). A note on the overall study: In model experiments, template switching captured roughly one uniquely barcoded TCR beta cDNA molecule for every two T cells. Donors were grouped into four age groups: young (average roughly 17 years), middle-aged (less than 40), aged (around 60) and long-lived (about 90). Using the same blood draw, the study looked at two additional independent replicas of 1 million unique cDNA reads for two donors, one aged 18 to 30 and the other aged 80 or older. Using deep sequencing normalized with unique cDNA molecular identifiers, the study measured how TCR beta repertoire diversity changes with age. To avoid experimental bias, donors of different ages were spread randomly across the sequencing lanes.

The CDR1 and CDR2 encoded by the germline V gene are KGHSH and LQKENI. Spanning cysteine to phenylalanine, the CDR3 consists of 15 amino acids. This entry keeps only the CDR3 DNA: 45 bases, framed from base 1. The junction shows trimming of 2 bases on V and 3 bases on J, plus 11 bases between the germline ends. The 39 donors, aged roughly 6 to 95 years, were systemically healthy Caucasian individuals from Russia. Each donor gave about 11 milliliters of peripheral blood, drawn into EDTA-treated Vacutainer tubes. Ficoll-Paque density-gradient centrifugation was used to isolate PBMCs, with at least 6 million obtained per sample. Trizol reagent was used to extract total RNA from the PBMCs, yielding at least 6 micrograms per sample. Naive CD45RAhigh/CD27high T cell percentages were measured by flow cytometry on a PBMC aliquot from every donor. This clonotype has only a few counts. The antigen it recognizes is unknown. Base-call qualities are not available, and no considerably larger clone is one nucleotide away.

The library was made by 5' RACE. Sequencer: Illumina HiSeq 2500. A second PCR of roughly 6 to 11 cycles was run with a J-beta primer mix and a sample-barcoded 5' primer. A template-switch 5' adaptor carrying 12 random nucleotides introduced a unique molecular identifier onto each TCR beta cDNA molecule. Each sample yielded at least 2.5 million CDR3-containing paired-end reads. First-strand cDNA synthesis was performed from all RNA using the Mint cDNA synthesis kit, with priming by a TRBC-specific oligonucleotide. After uracil-DNA glycosylase treatment, a first 18-cycle PCR used universal primers M1SS and BC2_uni_R on all cDNA. In the source study's methods: For normalization, 1 million high-quality reads, each with a distinct molecular identifier, were randomly selected from each sample. Reads with shared molecular identifiers were discarded instead of being binned into consensus sequences. MiTCR, run with a Q25 quality threshold and the strictest error-elimination algorithm, handled CDR3 identification, clonotype clustering and error correction. Lower-bound total TCR beta diversity was estimated with a nonparametric unseen species model using Euler transformation. The raw public data were reprocessed by TCRdb itself: fastp quality trimming at Q25, MiXCR clonotype calling, in-frame beta chains only. Each CDR3 protein gets just one entry, which takes the most common genes and DNA from the rows behind it. The V and J calls were not made by the authors but by TCRdb's processing. Within this sample are fewer than 900,000 distinct CDR3 sequences, with about 40% of them counted one time only. In total, the top ten clones hold around 20% of the sample.

Overall results and qualifications from the work: There was a strong correlation between observed TCR beta diversity and the percentage of naive T cells measured by flow cytometry. Compared with the aged group, the long-lived group had more naive CD4+ T cells, fewer expanded clones and increased TCR diversity, suggesting age selection. Since profiling was done on bulk unsorted PBMCs, naive and antigen-experienced compartments could not be conclusively compared. Because donor CMV infection status was unknown, age-related changes in expanded clonotypes were potentially confounded. Total diversity estimates from one million sequenced T cells were considered lower bounds and underestimates. As age increased, observed TCR beta diversity per million T cells dropped in a roughly linear way, and a significant reduction was already evident by age 40.

The sequence was collected from an older woman in good health. In this chain, TRBV18 is recombined with TRBJ2-1, with TRBD1 tentatively as D gene (6 bases match). The sample consisted of blood. The CDR3 region: CASSPGRGDYNEQFF. The DNA sequence follows: TGTGCCAGCTCACCAGGCAGGGGCGACTACAATGAGCAGTTCTTC.